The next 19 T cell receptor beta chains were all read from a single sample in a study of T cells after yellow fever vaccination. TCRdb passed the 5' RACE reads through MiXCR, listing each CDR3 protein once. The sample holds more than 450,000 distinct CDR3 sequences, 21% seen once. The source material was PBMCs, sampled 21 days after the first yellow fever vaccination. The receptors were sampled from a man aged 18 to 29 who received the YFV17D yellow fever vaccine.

The DNA of the CDR3 is TGTGCCATCGGGTTGGGTGTGGCGGGGGGGTCGAATGAGCAGTTCTTC. This encodes CAIGLGVAGGSNEQFF. V and J are TRBV10-3 and TRBJ2-1; 9 bases fit TRBD2. The germline V gene encodes CDR1 ENHRY and CDR2 SYGVKD. Losses at the gene ends were 8 bases for V and 7 bases for J; bases not matched to a gene: 15. This CDR3 contains 16 residues.

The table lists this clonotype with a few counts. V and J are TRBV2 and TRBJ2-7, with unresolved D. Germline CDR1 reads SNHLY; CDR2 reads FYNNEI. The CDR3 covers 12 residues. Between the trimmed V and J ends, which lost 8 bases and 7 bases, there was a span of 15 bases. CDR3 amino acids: CASDGAMGEQYF. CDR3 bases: TGTGCCAGCGACGGAGCCATGGGAGAGCAGTACTTC.

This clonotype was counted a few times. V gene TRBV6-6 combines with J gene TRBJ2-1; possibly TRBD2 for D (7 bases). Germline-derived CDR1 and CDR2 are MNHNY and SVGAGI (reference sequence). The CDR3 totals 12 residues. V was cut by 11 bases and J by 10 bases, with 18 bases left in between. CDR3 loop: CAHQGGAREQFF. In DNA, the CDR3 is TGTGCCCACCAAGGGGGGGCACGCGAGCAGTTCTTC.

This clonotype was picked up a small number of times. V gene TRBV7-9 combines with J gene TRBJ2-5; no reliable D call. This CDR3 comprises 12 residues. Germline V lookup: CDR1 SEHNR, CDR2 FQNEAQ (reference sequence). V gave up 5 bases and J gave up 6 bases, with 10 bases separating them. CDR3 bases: TGTGCCAGCAGCCCCGTCGTCAAGACCCAGTACTTC. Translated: CASSPVVKTQYF.

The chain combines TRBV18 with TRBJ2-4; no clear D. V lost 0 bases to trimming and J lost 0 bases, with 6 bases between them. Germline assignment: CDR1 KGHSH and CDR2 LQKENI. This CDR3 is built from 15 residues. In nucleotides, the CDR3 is TGTGCCAGCTCACCACCAAGTATAGCCAAAAACATTCAGTACTTC. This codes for CASSPPSIAKNIQYF.

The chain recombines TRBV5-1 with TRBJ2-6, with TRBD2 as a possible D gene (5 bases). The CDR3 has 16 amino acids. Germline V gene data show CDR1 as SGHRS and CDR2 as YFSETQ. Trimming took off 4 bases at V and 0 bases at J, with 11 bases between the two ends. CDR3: CASSADGNSGANVLTF. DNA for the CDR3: TGCGCCAGCAGCGCCGACGGGAACTCTGGGGCCAACGTCCTGACTTTC.

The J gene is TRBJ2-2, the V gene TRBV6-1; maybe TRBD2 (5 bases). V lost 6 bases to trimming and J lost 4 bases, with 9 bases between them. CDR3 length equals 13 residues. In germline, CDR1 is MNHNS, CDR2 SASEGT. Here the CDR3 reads CASRGLFTGELFF. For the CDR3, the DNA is TGTGCCAGCAGAGGACTTTTCACCGGGGAGCTGTTTTTT.

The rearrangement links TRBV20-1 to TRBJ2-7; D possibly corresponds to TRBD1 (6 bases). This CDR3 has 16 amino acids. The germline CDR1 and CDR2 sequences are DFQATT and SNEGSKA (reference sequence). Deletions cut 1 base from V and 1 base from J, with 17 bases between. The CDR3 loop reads CSARVFLQGYSYEQYF. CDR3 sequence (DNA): TGCAGTGCTAGAGTTTTCCTACAGGGTTATTCCTACGAGCAGTACTTC.

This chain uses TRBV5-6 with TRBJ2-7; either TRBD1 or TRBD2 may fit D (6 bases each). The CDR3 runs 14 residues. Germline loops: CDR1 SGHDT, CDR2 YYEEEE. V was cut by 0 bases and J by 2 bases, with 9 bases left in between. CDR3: CASSLERGAYEQYF. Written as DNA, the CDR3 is TGTGCCAGCAGCTTGGAAAGGGGGGCCTACGAGCAGTACTTC.

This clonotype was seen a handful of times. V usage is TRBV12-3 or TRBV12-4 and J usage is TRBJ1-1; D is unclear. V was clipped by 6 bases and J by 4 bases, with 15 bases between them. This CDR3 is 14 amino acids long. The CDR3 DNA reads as TGTGCCAGCAGCTTTGGACCTTTCTCCACTGAAGCTTTCTTT. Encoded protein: CASSFGPFSTEAFF.

The CDR3 DNA follows: TGTGCCAGCAGCGGGAGATGGACAGGGGCCCTCAATGAGCAGTTCTTC. Translating gives CASSGRWTGALNEQFF. V usage is TRBV7-3 and J usage is TRBJ2-1; 9 bases fit TRBD1. The CDR3 has 16 residues. Germline CDR1 SGHTA, CDR2 FQGTGA. With 5 bases clipped from V and 6 bases from J, the junction kept 11 bases outside the gene matches.

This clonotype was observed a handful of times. CDR3 protein: CASSPDSGQGTPEAFF. CDR3 DNA sequence: TGTGCCAGCAGCCCCGACTCAGGACAGGGGACCCCTGAAGCTTTCTTT. The chain employs TRBV7-8 and TRBJ1-1, with 9 bases that match TRBD1. Germline V CDR1 and CDR2: SGHVS, FQNEAQ. This CDR3 is built from 16 residues. V shed 5 bases, J shed 6 bases, and the junction held 13 bases outside the gene matches. Filled out from reference TRBV7-8 and TRBJ1-1, the complete variable domain reads GAGVSQSPRYKVAKRGQDVALRCDPISGHVSLFWYQQALGQGPEFLTYFQNEAQLDKSGLPSDRFFAERPEGSVSTLKIQRTQQEDSAVYLCASSPDSGQGTPEAFFGQGTRLTVV.

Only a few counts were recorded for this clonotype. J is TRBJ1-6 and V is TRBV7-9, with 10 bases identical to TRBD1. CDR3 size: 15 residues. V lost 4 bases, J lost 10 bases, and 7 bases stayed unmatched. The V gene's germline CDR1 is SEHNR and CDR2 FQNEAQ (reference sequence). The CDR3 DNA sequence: TGTGCCAGCAGCTCCATGACAGGGGGCGGATCACCCCTCCACTTT. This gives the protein CASSSMTGGGSPLHF.

In DNA, the CDR3 is TGTGCCAGCAGCTTAAGGCCGGACTACGAGCAGTACGTC. This sequence encodes CASSLRPDYEQYV. This rearrangement joins TRBV7-2 to TRBJ2-7; D gene ambiguous. Trimming left V 2 bases short and J 3 bases short, with 8 bases between. The CDR3 consists of 13 residues. Germline V CDR1 and CDR2: SGHTA, FQGNSA.

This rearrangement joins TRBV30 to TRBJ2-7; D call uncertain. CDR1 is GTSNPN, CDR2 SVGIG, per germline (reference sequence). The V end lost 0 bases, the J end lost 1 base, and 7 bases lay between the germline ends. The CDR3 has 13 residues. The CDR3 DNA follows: TGTGCCTGGAGTGTACTGGGGTCCTACGAGCAGTACTTC. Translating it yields CAWSVLGSYEQYF.

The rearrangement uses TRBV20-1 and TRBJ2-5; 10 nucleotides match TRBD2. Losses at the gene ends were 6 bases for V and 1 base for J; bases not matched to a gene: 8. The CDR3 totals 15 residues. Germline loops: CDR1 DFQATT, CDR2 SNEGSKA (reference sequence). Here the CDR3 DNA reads TGCAGTGCCCCCAGGGCTAGCGGGGGCCAAGAGACCCAGTACTTC. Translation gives CSAPRASGGQETQYF.

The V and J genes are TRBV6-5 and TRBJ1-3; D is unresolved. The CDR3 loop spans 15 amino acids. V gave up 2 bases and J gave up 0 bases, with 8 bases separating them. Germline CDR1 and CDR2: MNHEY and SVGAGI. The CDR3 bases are TGTGCCAGCAGTTACGGGGTCACCTCTGGAAACACCATATATTTT. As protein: CASSYGVTSGNTIYF.

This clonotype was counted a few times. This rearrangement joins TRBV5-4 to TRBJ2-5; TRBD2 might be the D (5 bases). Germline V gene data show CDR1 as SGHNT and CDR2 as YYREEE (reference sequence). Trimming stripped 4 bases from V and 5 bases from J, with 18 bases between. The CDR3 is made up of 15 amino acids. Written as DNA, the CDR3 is TGTGCCAGCAGCCCCGGCGTGGCGTGGGAGGAGACCCAGTACTTC. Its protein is CASSPGVAWEETQYF.

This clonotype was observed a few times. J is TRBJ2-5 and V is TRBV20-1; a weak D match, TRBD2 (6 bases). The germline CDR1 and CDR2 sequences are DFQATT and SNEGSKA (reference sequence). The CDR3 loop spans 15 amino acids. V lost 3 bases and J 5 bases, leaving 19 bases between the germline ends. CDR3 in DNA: TGCAGTGCTAGTTTAGTCGGGAGCTTGGCTGAGACCCAGTACTTC. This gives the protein CSASLVGSLAETQYF.